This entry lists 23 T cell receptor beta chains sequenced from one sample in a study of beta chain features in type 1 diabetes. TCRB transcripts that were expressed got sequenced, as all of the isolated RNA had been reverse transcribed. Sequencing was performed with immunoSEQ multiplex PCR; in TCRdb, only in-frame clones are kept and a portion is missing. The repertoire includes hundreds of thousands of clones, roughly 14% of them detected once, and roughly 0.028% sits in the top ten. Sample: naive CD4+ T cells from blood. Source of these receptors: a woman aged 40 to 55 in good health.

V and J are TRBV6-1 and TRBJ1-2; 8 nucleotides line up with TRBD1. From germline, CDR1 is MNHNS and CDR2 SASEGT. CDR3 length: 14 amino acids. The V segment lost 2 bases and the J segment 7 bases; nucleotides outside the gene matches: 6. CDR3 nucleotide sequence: TGTGCCAGCAGTGAACGTCAGGGGGCTGGTGGCTACACCTTC. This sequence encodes CASSERQGAGGYTF.

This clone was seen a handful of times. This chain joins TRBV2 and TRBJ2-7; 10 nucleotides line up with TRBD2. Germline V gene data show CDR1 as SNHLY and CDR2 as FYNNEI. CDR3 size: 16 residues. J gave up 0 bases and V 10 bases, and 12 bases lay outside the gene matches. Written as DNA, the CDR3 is TGTGCCACTCTAGCGGGGGCCAAACATAACTCCTACGAGCAGTACTTC. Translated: CATLAGAKHNSYEQYF.

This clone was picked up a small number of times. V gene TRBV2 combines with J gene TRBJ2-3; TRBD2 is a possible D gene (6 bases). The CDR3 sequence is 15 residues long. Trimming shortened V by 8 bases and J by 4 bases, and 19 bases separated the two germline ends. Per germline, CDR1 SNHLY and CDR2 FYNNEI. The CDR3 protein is CASYGRGLLADTQYF. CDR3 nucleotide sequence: TGTGCCAGCTATGGGCGGGGTCTGCTGGCAGATACGCAGTATTTT.

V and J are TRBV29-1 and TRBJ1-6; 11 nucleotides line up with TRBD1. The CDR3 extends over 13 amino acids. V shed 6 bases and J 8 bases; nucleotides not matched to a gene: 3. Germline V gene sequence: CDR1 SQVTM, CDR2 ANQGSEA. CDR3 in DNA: TGCAGCGTCGGACAGGGGGCAGATTCACCCCTCCACTTT. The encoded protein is CSVGQGADSPLHF. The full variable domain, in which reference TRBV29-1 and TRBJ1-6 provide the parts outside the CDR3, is SAVISQKPSRDICQRGTSLTIQCQVDSQVTMMFWYRQQPGQSLTLIATANQGSEATYESGFVIDKFPISRPNLTFSTLTVSNMSPEDSSIYLCSVGQGADSPLHFGNGTRLTVT.

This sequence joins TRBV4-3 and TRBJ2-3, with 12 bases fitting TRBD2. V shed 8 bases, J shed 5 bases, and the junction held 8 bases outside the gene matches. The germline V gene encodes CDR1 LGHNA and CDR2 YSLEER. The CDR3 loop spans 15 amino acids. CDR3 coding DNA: TGCGCCAGCCGACCTAGCGGGGGGGTGCAAGATACGCAGTATTTT. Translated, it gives CASRPSGGVQDTQYF.

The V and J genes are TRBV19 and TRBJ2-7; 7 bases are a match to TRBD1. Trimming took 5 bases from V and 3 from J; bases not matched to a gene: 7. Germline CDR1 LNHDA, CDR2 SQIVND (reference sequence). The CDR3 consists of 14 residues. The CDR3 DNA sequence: TGTGCCAGTAGTGTCAGGACAGGTAACTACGAGCAGTACTTC. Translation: CASSVRTGNYEQYF.

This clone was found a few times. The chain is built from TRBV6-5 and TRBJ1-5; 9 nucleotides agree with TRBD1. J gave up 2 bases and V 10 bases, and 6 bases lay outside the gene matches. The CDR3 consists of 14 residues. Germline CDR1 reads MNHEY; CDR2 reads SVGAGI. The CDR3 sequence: CATADRGGNQPQHF. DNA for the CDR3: TGTGCCACCGCGGACAGGGGTGGCAATCAGCCCCAGCATTTT.

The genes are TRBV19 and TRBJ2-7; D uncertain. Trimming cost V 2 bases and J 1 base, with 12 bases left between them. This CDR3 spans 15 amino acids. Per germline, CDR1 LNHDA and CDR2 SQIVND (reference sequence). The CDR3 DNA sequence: TGTGCCAGTAGTATACCCCCGCCAGGTTCCTACGAGCAGTACTTC. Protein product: CASSIPPPGSYEQYF.

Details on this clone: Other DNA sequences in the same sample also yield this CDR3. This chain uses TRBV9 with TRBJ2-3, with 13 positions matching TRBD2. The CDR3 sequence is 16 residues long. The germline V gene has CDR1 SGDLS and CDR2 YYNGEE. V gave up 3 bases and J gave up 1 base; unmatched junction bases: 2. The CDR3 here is CASSAGTSGGTDTQYF. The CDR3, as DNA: TGTGCCAGCAGCGCCGGGACTAGCGGGGGCACAGATACGCAGTATTTT.

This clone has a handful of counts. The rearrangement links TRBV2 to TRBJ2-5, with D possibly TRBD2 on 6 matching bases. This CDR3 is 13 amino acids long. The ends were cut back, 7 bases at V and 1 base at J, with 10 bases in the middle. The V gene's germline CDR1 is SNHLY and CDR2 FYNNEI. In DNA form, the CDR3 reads TGTGCCAGCATGGGAGGATCCCAAGAGACCCAGTACTTC. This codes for CASMGGSQETQYF.

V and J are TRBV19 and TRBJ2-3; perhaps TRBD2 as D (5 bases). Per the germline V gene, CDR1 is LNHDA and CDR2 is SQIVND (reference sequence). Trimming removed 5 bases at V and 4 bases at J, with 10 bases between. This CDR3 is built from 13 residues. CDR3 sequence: CASSPGRPDTQYF. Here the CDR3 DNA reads TGTGCCAGTAGTCCGGGGAGACCAGATACGCAGTATTTT.

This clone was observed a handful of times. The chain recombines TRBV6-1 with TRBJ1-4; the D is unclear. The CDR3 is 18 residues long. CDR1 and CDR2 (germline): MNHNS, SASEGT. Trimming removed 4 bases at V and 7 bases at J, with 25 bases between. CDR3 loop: CASSARKAIANPGEKLFF. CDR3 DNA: TGTGCCAGCAGTGCACGGAAAGCCATCGCTAATCCAGGTGAAAAACTGTTTTTT.

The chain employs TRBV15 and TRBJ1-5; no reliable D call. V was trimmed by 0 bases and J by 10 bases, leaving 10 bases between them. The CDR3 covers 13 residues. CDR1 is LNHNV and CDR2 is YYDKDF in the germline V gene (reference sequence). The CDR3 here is CATSRDRTVPQHF. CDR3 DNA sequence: TGTGCCACCAGCAGAGATCGCACAGTCCCCCAGCATTTT. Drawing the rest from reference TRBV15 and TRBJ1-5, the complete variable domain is DAMVIQNPRYQVTQFGKPVTLSCSQTLNHNVMYWYQQKSSQAPKLLFHYYDKDFNNEADTPDNFQSRRPNTSFCFLDIRSPGLGDTAMYLCATSRDRTVPQHFGDGTRLSIL.

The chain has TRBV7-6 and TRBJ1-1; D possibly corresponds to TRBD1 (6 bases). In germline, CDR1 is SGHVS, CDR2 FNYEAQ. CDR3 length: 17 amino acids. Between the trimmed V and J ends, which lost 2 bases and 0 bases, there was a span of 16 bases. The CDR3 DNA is TGTGCCAGCAGCTTATTTCTTGGGGGGGCCTTGAACACTGAAGCTTTCTTT. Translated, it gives CASSLFLGGALNTEAFF.

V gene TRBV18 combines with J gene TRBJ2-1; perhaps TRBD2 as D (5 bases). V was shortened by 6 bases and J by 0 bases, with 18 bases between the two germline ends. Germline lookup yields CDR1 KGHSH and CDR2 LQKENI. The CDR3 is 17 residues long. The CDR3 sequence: CASSPLPSGSSYNEQFF. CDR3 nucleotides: TGTGCCAGCTCGCCTCTTCCGAGCGGTAGCTCCTACAATGAGCAGTTCTTC. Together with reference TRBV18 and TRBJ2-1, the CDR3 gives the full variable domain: NAGVMQNPRHLVRRRGQEARLRCSPMKGHSHVYWYRQLPEEGLKFMVYLQKENIIDESGMPKERFSAEFPKEGPSILRIQQVVRGDSAAYFCASSPLPSGSSYNEQFFGPGTRLTVL.

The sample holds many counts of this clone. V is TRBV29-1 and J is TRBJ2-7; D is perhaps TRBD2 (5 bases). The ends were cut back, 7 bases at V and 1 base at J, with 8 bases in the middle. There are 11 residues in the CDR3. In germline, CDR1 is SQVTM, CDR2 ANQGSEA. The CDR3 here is CSAAGSYEQYF. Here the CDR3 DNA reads TGCAGCGCGGCGGGTTCCTACGAGCAGTACTTC.

CDR3: CASSLRGGAEDTQYF. The CDR3 coding sequence is TGCGCCAGCAGCTTGCGAGGGGGGGCTGAAGATACGCAGTATTTT. The chain uses TRBV5-1 and TRBJ2-3; a possible D gene is TRBD2 (7 bases). Trimming took 1 base from V and 5 from J, leaving 14 bases between them. In germline, CDR1 is SGHRS, CDR2 YFSETQ. The CDR3 has 15 residues. Complete variable domain (other parts from reference TRBV5-1 and TRBJ2-3): KAGVTQTPRYLIKTRGQQVTLSCSPISGHRSVSWYQQTPGQGLQFLFEYFSETQRNKGNFPGRFSGRQFSNSRSEMNVSTLELGDSALYLCASSLRGGAEDTQYFGPGTRLTVL.

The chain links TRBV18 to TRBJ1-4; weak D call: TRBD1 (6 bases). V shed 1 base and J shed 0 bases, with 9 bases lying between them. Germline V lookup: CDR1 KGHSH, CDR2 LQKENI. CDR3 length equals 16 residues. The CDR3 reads CASSPQTGATNEKLFF. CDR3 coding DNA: TGTGCCAGCTCACCACAGACAGGAGCAACTAATGAAAAACTGTTTTTT.

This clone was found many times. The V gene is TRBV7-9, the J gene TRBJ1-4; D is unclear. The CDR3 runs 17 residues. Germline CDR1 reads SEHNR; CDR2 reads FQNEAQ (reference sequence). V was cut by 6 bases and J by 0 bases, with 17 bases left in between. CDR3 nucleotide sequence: TGTGCCAGCAGTTCCCTGACAACATCTGCAACTAATGAAAAACTGTTTTTT. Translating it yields CASSSLTTSATNEKLFF. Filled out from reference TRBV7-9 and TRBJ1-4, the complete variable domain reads DTGVSQNPRHKITKRGQNVTFRCDPISEHNRLYWYRQTLGQGPEFLTYFQNEAQLEKSRLLSDRFSAERPKGSFSTLEIQRTEQGDSAMYLCASSSLTTSATNEKLFFGSGTQLSVL.

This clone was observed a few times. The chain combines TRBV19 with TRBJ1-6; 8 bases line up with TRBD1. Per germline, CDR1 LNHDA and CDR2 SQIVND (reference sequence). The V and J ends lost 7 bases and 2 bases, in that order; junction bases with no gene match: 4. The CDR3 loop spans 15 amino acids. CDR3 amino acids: CASKTDRAYNSPLHF. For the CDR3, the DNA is TGTGCCAGTAAAACGGACAGGGCCTATAATTCACCCCTCCACTTT.

The CDR3 region has the DNA TGTGCCAGCAGATCTGCTAGATCCCACGAGCAGTACTTC. Protein product: CASRSARSHEQYF. The chain recombines TRBV13 with TRBJ2-7; D is unclear. The V and J ends lost 6 bases and 5 bases respectively, with 14 bases between them. The CDR3 spans 13 residues. Germline V lookup: CDR1 PRHDT, CDR2 FYEKMQ (reference sequence). The whole variable domain, filled in from reference TRBV13 and TRBJ2-7, reads AAGVIQSPRHLIKEKRETATLKCYPIPRHDTVYWYQQGPGQDPQFLISFYEKMQSDKGSIPDRFSAQQFSDYHSELNMSSLELGDSALYFCASRSARSHEQYFGPGTRLTVT.

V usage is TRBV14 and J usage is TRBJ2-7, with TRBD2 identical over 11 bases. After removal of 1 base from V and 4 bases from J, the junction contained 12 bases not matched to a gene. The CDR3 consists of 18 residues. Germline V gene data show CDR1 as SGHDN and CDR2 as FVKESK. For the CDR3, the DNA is TGTGCCAGCAGCCAAGGTCCAACTAGCGGGGGTTTGAAGTACGAGCAGTACTTC. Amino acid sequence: CASSQGPTSGGLKYEQYF.

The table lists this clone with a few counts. CDR3 nucleotides: TGCGCCAGCAGCTTGGAAGGGGGCAGGTATGGCTACACCTTC. Its translation is CASSLEGGRYGYTF. V is TRBV5-1 and J is TRBJ1-2; 7 bases are a match to TRBD1. CDR3 length: 14 amino acids. Germline V lookup: CDR1 SGHRS, CDR2 YFSETQ. The J segment lost 5 bases and the V segment lost 0 bases, leaving 4 bases of the junction unmatched.